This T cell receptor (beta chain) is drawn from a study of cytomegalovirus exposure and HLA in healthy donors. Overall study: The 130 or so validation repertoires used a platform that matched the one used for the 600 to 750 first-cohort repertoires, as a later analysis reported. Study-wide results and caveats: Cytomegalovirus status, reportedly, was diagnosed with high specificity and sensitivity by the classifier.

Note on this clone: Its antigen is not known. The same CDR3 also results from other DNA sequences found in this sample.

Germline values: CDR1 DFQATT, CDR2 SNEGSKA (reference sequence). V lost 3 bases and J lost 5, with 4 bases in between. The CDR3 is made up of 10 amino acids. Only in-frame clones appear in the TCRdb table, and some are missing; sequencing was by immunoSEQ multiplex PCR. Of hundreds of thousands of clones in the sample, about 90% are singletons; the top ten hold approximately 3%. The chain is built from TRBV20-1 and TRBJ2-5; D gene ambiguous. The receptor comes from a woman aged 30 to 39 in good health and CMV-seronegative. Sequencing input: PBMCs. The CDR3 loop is CSASGETQYF. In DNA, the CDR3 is TGCAGTGCTAGCGGTGAGACCCAGTACTTC.